A single sample gave rise to the 24 T cell receptor beta chains below, sequenced in a study of circulating tumor DNA in untreated peripheral T-cell lymphoma. Assay used: immunoSEQ multiplex PCR; TCRdb lists only in-frame clones, some missing. The table records under 3,000 clones, approximately 66% of them present only once. Sequenced: tumor tissue. The receptors here all came from a human donor with peripheral T-cell lymphoma.

There are a few counts of this clone. This rearrangement joins TRBV11-3 to TRBJ2-5; D may correspond to TRBD1 or TRBD2 (6 bases each). Trimming pared 5 bases from V and 4 bases from J, leaving 20 bases between. From germline, CDR1 is SGHNT and CDR2 YENEEA. This CDR3 is 16 amino acids long. Here the CDR3 reads CASSQGGTLRRETQYF. The CDR3 bases are TGTGCCAGCAGCCAAGGGGGGACCCTACGGAGAGAGACCCAGTACTTC. Variable domain in full (rest from reference TRBV11-3 and TRBJ2-5): EAGVVQSPRYKIIEKKQPVAFWCNPISGHNTLYWYLQNLGQGPELLIRYENEEAVDDSQLPKDRFSAERLKGVDSTLKIQPAELGDSAVYLCASSQGGTLRRETQYFGPGTRLLVL.

The chain uses TRBV2 and TRBJ1-4; D not resolved. Deletions cut 8 bases from V and 4 bases from J, with 14 bases between. Germline V lookup: CDR1 SNHLY, CDR2 FYNNEI. The CDR3 totals 14 residues. The CDR3 DNA follows: TGTGCCAGCTTGCCTGACGCTATTAATGAAAAACTGTTTTTT. Protein sequence: CASLPDAINEKLFF. The variable domain in full, with the rest retrieved from reference TRBV2 and TRBJ1-4, is EPEVTQTPSHQVTQMGQEVILRCVPISNHLYFYWYRQILGQKVEFLVSFYNNEISEKSEIFDDQFSVERPDGSNFTLKIRSTKLEDSAMYFCASLPDAINEKLFFGSGTQLSVL.

This clone was observed once. This sequence joins TRBV22-1 and TRBJ1-4. TRBV22-1 has pseudogene status. The CDR3 extends over 14 amino acids. The CDR3 loop reads CASSLGRQSEKLFF. In DNA, the CDR3 is TGTGCCAGCAGTTTAGGGCGCCAGTCGGAAAAACTGTTTTTT.

The V call is TRBV6-8, the J call TRBJ1-2, with D possibly matching TRBD1 (5 bases). CDR1 MNHGY and CDR2 SAAAGT come from the germline V gene. CDR3 length: 12 amino acids. With 2 bases removed from V and 7 bases from J, the gap between germline ends came to 8 bases. The CDR3 reads CASSYGGSGYTF. The CDR3, as DNA: TGTGCCAGCAGTTACGGGGGAAGTGGCTACACCTTC.

This clone showed up just a few times. The chain employs TRBV6-8 and TRBJ2-1; a weak D match, TRBD2 (5 bases). Trimming removed 2 bases from V and 7 bases from J, with 9 bases in between. The CDR3 is 13 residues long. The germline gives CDR1 MNHGY, CDR2 SAAAGT. CDR3 bases: TGTGCCAGCAGTTACCAACTAGGGAATGAGCAGTTCTTC. Residues: CASSYQLGNEQFF.

The V gene is TRBV25-1, the J gene TRBJ1-2, with D perhaps matching TRBD1 (6 bases). Trimming left V 3 bases short and J 2 bases short, with 13 bases between. This CDR3 is built from 15 residues. The germline V gene has CDR1 MGHDK and CDR2 SYGVNS. The CDR3 sequence: CASSEGGTLNYGYTF. Here the CDR3 DNA reads TGTGCCAGCAGTGAGGGCGGGACACTAAACTATGGCTACACCTTC.

The chain couples TRBV15 to TRBJ1-4; 8 bases align to TRBD1. V lost 4 bases and J lost 8; bases outside the gene matches: 6. The CDR3 spans 14 residues. Germline CDR1 is LNHNV and CDR2 is YYDKDF (reference sequence). This chain's CDR3 is CATSKTGDSEKLFF. As DNA, the CDR3 is TGTGCCACCAGCAAGACAGGGGATAGCGAAAAACTGTTTTTT.

This clone was counted between two and nine times. This chain joins TRBV12-5 and TRBJ2-7, with D uncertain. Per germline, CDR1 LGHNT and CDR2 FRNRAP. The V gene lost 1 base and the J gene lost 3 bases, with 7 bases spanning the gap. CDR3 size: 13 residues. CDR3 loop: CASGLGPGYEQYF. The CDR3 bases are TGTGCTAGTGGTTTGGGCCCCGGCTACGAGCAGTACTTC.

This clone was recorded a few times. The rearrangement joins TRBV7-7 to TRBJ2-7; TRBD1 matches at 8 bases. The germline gives CDR1 SSHAT, CDR2 FNYEAQ (reference sequence). The CDR3 runs 14 residues. V lost 4 bases and J lost 3; bases outside the gene matches: 5. CDR3 loop: CASSSDRAVYEQYF. CDR3 DNA sequence: TGTGCCAGCAGCTCGGACAGGGCGGTCTACGAGCAGTACTTC.

This chain joins TRBV11-3 and TRBJ2-6, with D hard to call. Trimming took off 5 bases at V and 0 bases at J, with 14 bases between the two ends. The CDR3 is 17 residues long. CDR1 is SGHNT and CDR2 is YENEEA in the germline V gene. The CDR3 reads CASSPLGGPSGANVLTF. Written as DNA, the CDR3 is TGTGCCAGCAGCCCCCTGGGCGGCCCCTCTGGGGCCAACGTCCTGACTTTC.

The rearrangement uses TRBV7-6 and TRBJ1-1; D is ambiguous. This CDR3 has 16 amino acids. V lost 4 bases, J lost 6 bases, and 21 bases lay in between. From germline, CDR1 is SGHVS and CDR2 FNYEAQ. CDR3 sequence: CASSSSLFGEGSEAFF. The DNA of the CDR3 is TGTGCCAGCAGCTCCTCATTGTTCGGGGAGGGCTCTGAAGCTTTCTTT.

The chain recombines TRBV28 with TRBJ1-6; 8 nucleotides align to TRBD1. Losses at the gene ends were 3 bases for V and 9 bases for J; bases not matched to a gene: 7. This CDR3 has 15 residues. Looked up from germline, CDR1 is MDHEN and CDR2 is SYDVKM. The DNA for the CDR3 is TGTGCCAGCAGTTTTTCGACAGGGGCCCCTTCACCCCTCCACTTT. It is translated as CASSFSTGAPSPLHF. The full variable domain, with the rest looked up from reference TRBV28 and TRBJ1-6, is DVKVTQSSRYLVKRTGEKVFLECVQDMDHENMFWYRQDPGLGLRLIYFSYDVKMKEKGDIPEGYSVSREKKERFSLILESASTNQTSMYLCASSFSTGAPSPLHFGNGTRLTVT.

This clone is categorized as large. The V and J genes are TRBV25-1 and TRBJ1-1; D gene unclear. This CDR3 contains 14 residues. The germline V and J ends were trimmed by 5 bases and 0 bases, with 10 bases remaining between them. CDR1 and CDR2 from the germline V gene are MGHDK and SYGVNS. The CDR3 here is CASSLLRMNTEAFF. The CDR3, as DNA: TGTGCCAGCAGTCTCCTAAGAATGAACACTGAAGCTTTCTTT.

The CDR3 sequence is CASSIGLSEAFF. Written as DNA, the CDR3 is TGTGCCAGTAGTATAGGCCTCAGTGAAGCTTTCTTT. This chain links TRBV19 with TRBJ1-1; no definite D call. In germline, CDR1 is LNHDA, CDR2 SQIVND (reference sequence). Between the trimmed V and J ends, which lost 1 base and 7 bases, there was a span of 7 bases. This CDR3 spans 12 amino acids.

This sequence joins TRBV14 and TRBJ2-1; 9 bases fit TRBD2. There are 15 residues in the CDR3. The ends lost 0 bases at V and 5 bases at J; junction bases unmatched: 2. Germline CDR1 is SGHDN and CDR2 is FVKESK. The CDR3 DNA sequence: TGTGCCAGCAGCCAAGAACAGCGGGGGGACAATGAGCAGTTCTTC. As protein: CASSQEQRGDNEQFF.

This chain links TRBV11-3 with TRBJ1-6, with 9 bases that match TRBD1. This CDR3 contains 14 residues. CDR1 is SGHNT, CDR2 YENEEA, per germline. The J segment lost 13 bases and the V segment lost 6 bases, leaving 10 bases of the junction unmatched. CDR3 DNA sequence: TGTGCCAGCAGAGCCGGGACAGGGCACCTTCCCCTCCACTTT. This encodes CASRAGTGHLPLHF. The whole variable domain, remainder taken from reference TRBV11-3 and TRBJ1-6, is EAGVVQSPRYKIIEKKQPVAFWCNPISGHNTLYWYLQNLGQGPELLIRYENEEAVDDSQLPKDRFSAERLKGVDSTLKIQPAELGDSAVYLCASRAGTGHLPLHFGNGTRLTVT.

CDR3 in DNA: TGTGCCAGCTCACCTTTACAGGGGAATGAGCAGTTCTTC. Translated: CASSPLQGNEQFF. The chain is built from TRBV18 and TRBJ2-1, with 7 bases matching TRBD1. V was pared by 3 bases and J by 7 bases, with 3 bases of the junction left unmatched. Germline CDR1 and CDR2: KGHSH and LQKENI. The CDR3 extends over 13 amino acids.

The chain uses TRBV14 and TRBJ2-7; D is ambiguous. CDR1 and CDR2 (germline): SGHDN, FVKESK. Trimming stripped 3 bases from V and 3 bases from J, with 9 bases between. CDR3 length: 13 amino acids. This CDR3 reads CASSQTSSYEQYF. CDR3 nucleotides: TGTGCCAGCAGCCAGACCTCAAGCTACGAGCAGTACTTC.

The chain combines TRBV25-1 with TRBJ1-1; D gene unclear. Germline V gives CDR1 MGHDK, CDR2 SYGVNS. The V end lost 5 bases, the J end lost 3 bases, and 10 bases lay between the germline ends. CDR3 length: 13 amino acids. CDR3 DNA: TGTGCCAGCAGTTTTGGCAGCGACACTGAAGCTTTCTTT. Encoded protein: CASSFGSDTEAFF.

By share, this clone ranks as large (0.1 to 1%). The gene calls are TRBV25-1 and TRBJ1-6, with D unresolved. Germline V lookup: CDR1 MGHDK, CDR2 SYGVNS. This CDR3 region has 15 residues. Trimming removed 2 bases at V and 14 bases at J, with 19 bases between. CDR3 sequence reads: CASSENFGSPSSLHF. CDR3 bases: TGTGCCAGCAGTGAAAATTTTGGGTCCCCATCATCCCTCCACTTT.

The chain couples TRBV19 to TRBJ1-1, with D perhaps TRBD1 (6 bases). This CDR3 spans 12 amino acids. The germline V and J ends were trimmed by 4 bases and 6 bases, with 9 bases remaining between them. Looked up from germline, CDR1 is LNHDA and CDR2 is SQIVND (reference sequence). The CDR3 nucleotides are TGTGCCAGTAGTACGGGACAAGCTGAAGCTTTCTTT. Its protein product is CASSTGQAEAFF.

This chain joins TRBV19 and TRBJ1-1; unclear D gene. Looked up from germline, CDR1 is LNHDA and CDR2 is SQIVND (reference sequence). Trimming left V 9 bases short and J 1 base short, with 9 bases between. The CDR3 covers 12 residues. CDR3 residues: CASDPGNTEAFF. The CDR3 DNA reads TGTGCCAGCGACCCAGGGAACACTGAAGCTTTCTTT.

The chain joins TRBV19 to TRBJ1-2; no definite D call. Germline assignment: CDR1 LNHDA and CDR2 SQIVND (reference sequence). The germline V and J ends were trimmed by 5 bases and 5 bases, with 3 bases remaining between them. The length of the CDR3 is 10 residues. In DNA, the CDR3 is TGTGCCAGTAGTGCTTATGGCTACACCTTC. This sequence encodes CASSAYGYTF.

V usage is TRBV6-8 and J usage is TRBJ1-4; D not certain. V lost 6 bases, J lost 8 bases, and 19 bases lay in between. Germline V gene sequence: CDR1 MNHGY, CDR2 SAAAGT. The CDR3 length is 15 residues. CDR3 bases: TGTGCCAGCAGCCGGGCCGCGGGTATTATGGAAAAACTGTTTTTT. Translating gives CASSRAAGIMEKLFF.